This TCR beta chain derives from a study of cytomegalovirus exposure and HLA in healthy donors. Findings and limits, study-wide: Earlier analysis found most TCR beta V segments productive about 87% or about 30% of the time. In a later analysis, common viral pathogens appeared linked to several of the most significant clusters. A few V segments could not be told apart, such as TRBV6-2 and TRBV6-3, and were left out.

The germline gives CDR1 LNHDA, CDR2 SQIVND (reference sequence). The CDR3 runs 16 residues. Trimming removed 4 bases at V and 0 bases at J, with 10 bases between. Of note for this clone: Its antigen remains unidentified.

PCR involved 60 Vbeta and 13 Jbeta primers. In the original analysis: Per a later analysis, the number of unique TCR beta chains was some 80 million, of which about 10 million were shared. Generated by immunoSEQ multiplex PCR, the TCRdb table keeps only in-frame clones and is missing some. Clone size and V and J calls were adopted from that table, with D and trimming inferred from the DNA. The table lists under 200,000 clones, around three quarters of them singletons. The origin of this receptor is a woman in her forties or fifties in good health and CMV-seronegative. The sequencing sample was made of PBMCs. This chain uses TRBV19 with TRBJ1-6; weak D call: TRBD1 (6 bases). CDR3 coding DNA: TGTGCCAGTAGTACAACAGGGAGCTCCTATAATTCACCCCTCCACTTT. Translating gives CASSTTGSSYNSPLHF.